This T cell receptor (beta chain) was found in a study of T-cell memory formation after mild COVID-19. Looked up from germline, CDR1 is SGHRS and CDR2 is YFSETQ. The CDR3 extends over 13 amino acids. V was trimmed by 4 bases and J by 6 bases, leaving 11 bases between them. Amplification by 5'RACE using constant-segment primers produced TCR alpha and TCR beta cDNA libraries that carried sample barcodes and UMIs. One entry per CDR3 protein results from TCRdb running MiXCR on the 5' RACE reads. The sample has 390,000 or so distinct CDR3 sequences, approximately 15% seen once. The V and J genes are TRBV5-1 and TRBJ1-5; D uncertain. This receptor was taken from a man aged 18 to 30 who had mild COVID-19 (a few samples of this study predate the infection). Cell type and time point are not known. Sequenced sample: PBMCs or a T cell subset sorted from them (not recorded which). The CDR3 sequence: CASSVGEAQPQHF. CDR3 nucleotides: TGCGCCAGCAGCGTGGGTGAGGCTCAGCCCCAGCATTTT.